These 25 T cell receptor beta chains originate from one sample sequenced in a study of Graves' ophthalmopathy and Graves' hyperthyroidism. The study amplified TCR beta CDR3 regions using RNA transcripts. An initial RT-PCR round employing HTBI primers preceded a second-round multiplex PCR. TCRdb redid the calling of the multiplex PCR reads with MiXCR, one entry per CDR3 protein. The sample records 300,000 to 500,000 distinct CDR3 sequences, over 15% being singletons. Sequencing used peripheral blood. The origin of the receptors is a woman aged 18-35 years with stable Graves' hyperthyroidism.

At least ten counts were recorded for this clonotype. This chain uses TRBV5-1 with TRBJ2-2, with D uncertain. CDR1 is SGHRS and CDR2 is YFSETQ in the germline V gene. This CDR3 is built from 13 residues. V was cut by 0 bases and J by 5 bases, with 5 bases left in between. CDR3 coding DNA: TGCGCCAGCAGCTTGGGCCCAACCGGGGAGCTGTTTTTT. Translating gives CASSLGPTGELFF.

This clonotype was detected ten times or more. The chain links TRBV5-1 to TRBJ2-6; 7 nucleotides match TRBD1. CDR1 and CDR2 (germline): SGHRS, YFSETQ. This CDR3 contains 18 residues. V shed 0 bases, J shed 0 bases, and the junction held 6 bases outside the gene matches. CDR3 sequence: CASSLEGQLSSGANVLTF. CDR3 DNA sequence: TGCGCCAGCAGCTTGGAGGGACAGTTAAGCTCTGGGGCCAACGTCCTGACTTTC.

The table lists this clonotype with many counts. The V gene is TRBV7-6, the J gene TRBJ1-6, with 9 bases lining up with TRBD1. CDR3 size: 14 residues. V shed 2 bases, J shed 8 bases, and the junction held 1 base outside the gene matches. Per the germline V gene, CDR1 is SGHVS and CDR2 is FNYEAQ. The CDR3 DNA follows: TGTGCCAGCAGCTTAAGGACAGGGGATTCACCCCTCCACTTT. It translates to CASSLRTGDSPLHF.

This clonotype was counted ten times or more. The chain couples TRBV19 to TRBJ2-2; D might be TRBD2 (6 bases). CDR3 length: 15 residues. Trimming stripped 3 bases from V and 0 bases from J, with 8 bases between. Germline lookup yields CDR1 LNHDA and CDR2 SQIVND (reference sequence). CDR3: CASSIGTANTGELFF. The CDR3 DNA reads TGTGCCAGTAGTATCGGGACTGCGAACACCGGGGAGCTGTTTTTT.

This clonotype appeared many times. The V call is TRBV6-5, the J call TRBJ2-7; no reliable D call. The CDR3 is 13 amino acids. The V gene lost 0 bases and the J gene lost 3 bases, with 6 bases spanning the gap. Per germline, CDR1 MNHEY and CDR2 SVGAGI. This CDR3 reads CASSYSSYYEQYF. CDR3 nucleotide sequence: TGTGCCAGCAGTTACTCGAGTTACTACGAGCAGTACTTC.

This clonotype was detected many times. V usage is TRBV27 and J usage is TRBJ1-2, with 8 bases lining up with TRBD1. Germline lookup yields CDR1 MNHEY and CDR2 SMNVEV (reference sequence). Unmatched junction bases numbered 6, after V lost 2 bases and J lost 4 bases. The CDR3 has 15 residues. CDR3 sequence reads: CASSLQGAGGYGYTF. As DNA, the CDR3 is TGTGCCAGCAGTTTACAGGGGGCCGGGGGCTATGGCTACACCTTC.

This clonotype was observed at least ten times. Here the CDR3 reads CASSQEPGTGHEQYF. CDR3 nucleotide sequence: TGTGCCAGCAGCCAAGAGCCAGGGACAGGTCACGAGCAGTACTTC. The rearrangement links TRBV3-1 to TRBJ2-7, with 8 bases that match TRBD1. The germline V gene encodes CDR1 LGHDT and CDR2 YNNKEL (reference sequence). The CDR3 is 15 residues long. V dropped 0 bases and J dropped 5; count of bases not matched to a gene: 6.

This clonotype has a count of ten or more. The chain employs TRBV12-3 or TRBV12-4 and TRBJ1-2, with D unclear. V was pared by 5 bases and J by 6 bases, with 10 bases between. This CDR3 contains 12 residues. The CDR3 reads CASSAGRHGYTF. CDR3 bases: TGTGCCAGCAGTGCCGGGAGGCATGGCTACACCTTC.

A note on this clonotype: The missing conserved phenylalanine or tryptophan at the end of this CDR3 makes a read error likely. The rearrangement joins TRBV19 to TRBJ1-2; D unresolved. Trimming cost V 0 bases and J 4 bases, with 12 bases left between them. From germline, CDR1 is LNHDA and CDR2 SQIVND (reference sequence). The CDR3 is 15 amino acids. CDR3 sequence: CASSIDPSYLYGYTY. The CDR3 region has the DNA TGTGCCAGTAGTATAGATCCTTCTTACCTCTATGGCTACACCTAC.

This clonotype was found many times. The CDR3 sequence: CASSELGKTASNQPQHF. The CDR3 nucleotides read TGTGCCAGCAGTGAATTAGGAAAGACAGCGAGCAATCAGCCCCAGCATTTT. The V gene is TRBV25-1, the J gene TRBJ1-5; TRBD1 is a possible D gene (5 bases). Trimming took off 1 base at V and 1 base at J, with 14 bases between the two ends. The CDR3 consists of 17 residues. The germline CDR1 and CDR2 sequences are MGHDK and SYGVNS.

This clonotype was seen many times. The gene calls are TRBV27 and TRBJ1-1; 8 bases fit TRBD1. Germline lookup yields CDR1 MNHEY and CDR2 SMNVEV (reference sequence). This CDR3 comprises 14 residues. V lost 5 bases to trimming and J lost 3 bases; unmatched junction nucleotides: 5. CDR3 sequence (DNA): TGTGCCAGCAGTCGAAACAGGGGGGACACTGAAGCTTTCTTT. Its translation is CASSRNRGDTEAFF.

This clonotype was observed at least ten times. The J gene is TRBJ1-1, the V gene TRBV29-1, with D perhaps matching TRBD1 (5 bases). The CDR3 has 14 amino acids. Trimming pared 6 bases from V and 1 base from J, leaving 15 bases between. The V gene's germline CDR1 is SQVTM and CDR2 ANQGSEA. The CDR3 sequence is CSVEYRLANTEAFF. The CDR3 nucleotides read TGCAGCGTCGAATACAGGTTGGCGAACACTGAAGCTTTCTTT.

This clonotype came up many times. This chain links TRBV19 with TRBJ1-2; D unclear. V lost 5 bases, J lost 6 bases, and 10 bases lay in between. The CDR3 sequence is 12 residues long. In germline, CDR1 is LNHDA, CDR2 SQIVND (reference sequence). The CDR3 region has the DNA TGTGCCAGTAGTCGATGGCGGGATGGCTACACCTTC. It encodes CASSRWRDGYTF.

V gene TRBV30 combines with J gene TRBJ1-1, with D perhaps TRBD1 (5 bases). This CDR3 is built from 11 residues. Per the germline V gene, CDR1 is GTSNPN and CDR2 is SVGIG (reference sequence). V lost 1 base and J lost 6, with 6 bases in between. In DNA, the CDR3 is TGTGCCTGGAGTGAAGGGGCTGAAGCTTTCTTT. Protein product: CAWSEGAEAFF. The full variable domain, in which reference TRBV30 and TRBJ1-1 provide the parts outside the CDR3, is SQTIHQWPATLVQPVGSPLSLECTVEGTSNPNLYWYRQAAGRGLQLLFYSVGIGQISSEVPQNLSASRPQDRQFILSSKKLLLSDSGFYLCAWSEGAEAFFGQGTRLTVV.

In this sample, this clonotype turned up many times. CDR3 region: CASSGQGVGNQPQHF. In DNA, the CDR3 is TGTGCCAGCAGCGGACAGGGTGTTGGCAATCAGCCCCAGCATTTT. V and J are TRBV12-3 or TRBV12-4 and TRBJ1-5; 8 bases fit TRBD1. The CDR3 contains 15 residues. V was clipped by 6 bases and J by 2 bases; unmatched bases: 6.

This clonotype has ten or more counts. The chain links TRBV27 to TRBJ1-2; D remains unclear. Germline CDR1 is MNHEY and CDR2 is SMNVEV (reference sequence). The ends were cut back, 6 bases at V and 7 bases at J, with 15 bases in the middle. The CDR3 length is 13 residues. The CDR3 spells CASSLSRLAGYTF. The CDR3 nucleotides read TGTGCCAGCAGCCTAAGCCGACTCGCTGGCTACACCTTC.

The table lists this clonotype with many counts. The chain couples TRBV24-1 to TRBJ2-5; 8 positions match TRBD2. With V trimmed by 4 bases and J by 5 bases, 5 bases remained unmatched. From germline, CDR1 is KGHDR and CDR2 SFDVKD. The CDR3 length is 14 residues. CDR3 nucleotides: TGTGCCACCAGTGAATCGGGACTAGTTGAGACCCAGTACTTC. Translating it yields CATSESGLVETQYF.

This clonotype was counted many times. The CDR3 is CASSLEGLAEETQYF. The CDR3 DNA sequence: TGTGCCAGCAGTTTGGAAGGACTAGCGGAAGAGACCCAGTACTTC. The V and J genes are TRBV12-3 or TRBV12-4 and TRBJ2-5; 10 nucleotides match TRBD2. The V segment lost 3 bases and the J segment 3 bases; nucleotides outside the gene matches: 4. CDR3 length: 15 amino acids.

The genes are TRBV19 and TRBJ1-2; possible D gene TRBD1, 5 bases. V lost 2 bases and J 4 bases, leaving 14 bases between the germline ends. This CDR3 has 15 residues. Germline V lookup: CDR1 LNHDA, CDR2 SQIVND (reference sequence). The CDR3 bases are TGTGCCAGTAGTATATTTGGGGCCGGAAGCTATGGCTACACCTTC. Its protein product is CASSIFGAGSYGYTF.

The chain combines TRBV7-9 with TRBJ2-7, with TRBD1 identical over 8 bases. The CDR3 length is 15 residues. V lost 5 bases, J lost 3 bases, and 9 bases stayed unmatched. Germline CDR1 is SEHNR and CDR2 is FQNEAQ (reference sequence). Here the CDR3 DNA reads TGTGCCAGCAGCCCGAACAGGGGGGTGTACTACGAGCAGTACTTC. Protein product: CASSPNRGVYYEQYF.

For this clonotype: This may stem from a read error, because a much larger clone lies one nucleotide away. CDR3 bases: TGTGCCAGCAGCTTACGCCGGGTTCCTGGCACTGAAGCTTTCTTT. Translated: CASSLRRVPGTEAFF. V usage is TRBV7-8 and J usage is TRBJ1-1; D not resolved. The V end lost 2 bases, the J end lost 4 bases, and 14 bases lay between the germline ends. The germline CDR1 and CDR2 sequences are SGHVS and FQNEAQ. The CDR3 is 15 amino acids.

In this sample, this clonotype turned up many times. The rearrangement joins TRBV7-2 to TRBJ1-1; D call uncertain. V shed 4 bases and J shed 0 bases, with 6 bases lying between them. This CDR3 region has 13 residues. Germline V gene sequence: CDR1 SGHTA, CDR2 FQGNSA. CDR3 sequence reads: CASSWALNTEAFF. CDR3 DNA sequence: TGTGCCAGCAGCTGGGCGTTGAACACTGAAGCTTTCTTT.

This clonotype was detected ten times or more. This chain joins TRBV5-1 and TRBJ1-5; tentative D call: TRBD1 (6 bases). Trimming removed 2 bases from V and 5 bases from J, with 14 bases in between. The CDR3 is 15 residues long. Germline CDR1 reads SGHRS; CDR2 reads YFSETQ. Here the CDR3 reads CASSFDGQSHQPQHF. The CDR3 nucleotides are TGCGCCAGCAGCTTCGATGGACAGTCCCATCAGCCCCAGCATTTT. Combining the CDR3 with reference TRBV5-1 and TRBJ1-5 gives the whole variable domain KAGVTQTPRYLIKTRGQQVTLSCSPISGHRSVSWYQQTPGQGLQFLFEYFSETQRNKGNFPGRFSGRQFSNSRSEMNVSTLELGDSALYLCASSFDGQSHQPQHFGDGTRLSIL.

This clonotype was detected ten times or more. This chain connects TRBV20-1 to TRBJ2-5; D remains ambiguous. Germline assignment: CDR1 DFQATT and CDR2 SNEGSKA (reference sequence). The CDR3 totals 13 residues. Trimming stripped 5 bases from V and 0 bases from J, with 10 bases between. The CDR3 nucleotides read TGCAGTGCTTCCGACGGTCACCAAGAGACCCAGTACTTC. As protein: CSASDGHQETQYF.

This clonotype has ten or more counts. The V call is TRBV9, the J call TRBJ1-1; a possible D gene is TRBD1 (6 bases). V was trimmed by 4 bases and J by 1 base, leaving 14 bases between them. The CDR3 is 15 residues long. The germline gives CDR1 SGDLS, CDR2 YYNGEE. CDR3 protein: CASSRNIQGNTEAFF. CDR3 DNA: TGTGCCAGCAGCCGCAATATACAGGGGAACACTGAAGCTTTCTTT. The full variable domain, with the rest looked up from reference TRBV9 and TRBJ1-1, is DSGVTQTPKHLITATGQRVTLRCSPRSGDLSVYWYQQSLDQGLQFLIQYYNGEERAKGNILERFSAQQFPDLHSELNLSSLELGDSALYFCASSRNIQGNTEAFFGQGTRLTVV.